The clone carrying this T cell receptor (beta chain) was observed a handful of times. The same CDR3 also results from other DNA sequences found in this sample. The data were taken from a study of control samples from healthy donors and cancer patients. The data were produced by immunoSEQ multiplex PCR, yet TCRdb's version contains in-frame clones alone and is incomplete. The sample includes around 250,000 clones, around 80% of them seen just once. Sample: PBMCs. The origin of this receptor is a woman aged 55-69 years with lung cancer.

The CDR3 region is CASSSGTGGTGELFF. In nucleotides, the CDR3 is TGTGCCAGCAGTTCCGGGACAGGGGGCACCGGGGAGCTGTTTTTT. This sequence joins TRBV9 and TRBJ2-2; TRBD1 aligns across 11 bases. The CDR3 extends over 15 amino acids. The V gene end was trimmed by 5 bases and the J gene end by 4 bases; junction bases not matched to a gene: 4. Per the germline V gene, CDR1 is SGDLS and CDR2 is YYNGEE.